This T cell receptor beta chain came from a study of siplizumab effects on memory and regulatory T cells. Details on this clone: No antigen is known for it.

Unmatched junction bases numbered 6, after V lost 2 bases and J lost 7 bases. The CDR3 is 15 amino acids. The germline gives CDR1 MDHEN, CDR2 SYDVKM. Repertoires were generated with immunoSEQ multiplex PCR, while TCRdb's copy carries only in-frame clones and drops some. This table holds about 50,000 clones, about 90% found once. Study results and limitations: Naive T cells apparently outstripped memory cells in diversity and seemed major alloresponse contributors. Some alloreactive sequences were traceable to unstimulated CD4+ memory cells, and siplizumab significantly reduced them. Only a minor fraction of alloreactive clones mapped to unstimulated subsets. Relative to controls at roughly 30%, mappable alloreactive CD4+ clones exhibited a mean Treg-derived proportion of around 69% with siplizumab.

The receptor was isolated from a human donor in good health. The chain combines TRBV28 with TRBJ1-4; 8 nucleotides line up with TRBD1. The sequenced material came from naive CD8+ T cells sorted from blood. The chain's CDR3 is CASSLGQGPREKLFF. Written as DNA, the CDR3 is TGTGCCAGCAGTTTAGGACAGGGCCCGCGTGAAAAACTGTTTTTT.